The 5 T cell receptor beta chains below come from one sample, sequenced in a study of cytomegalovirus exposure and HLA in healthy donors. PCR used 60 Vbeta primers and 13 Jbeta primers. Only in-frame clones appear in the TCRdb table, and some are missing; sequencing was by immunoSEQ multiplex PCR. The data show 200,000 or so clones, with roughly 87% seen just once and approximately 0.23% held by the top ten. Material: PBMCs. The origin of the receptors is a girl in the first two years of life in good health and CMV-seronegative.

J is TRBJ1-2 and V is TRBV6-5; TRBD1 is a possible D gene (5 bases). Per the germline V gene, CDR1 is MNHEY and CDR2 is SVGAGI. This CDR3 has 13 amino acids. Deletions cut 8 bases from V and 2 bases from J, with 12 bases between. The DNA of the CDR3 is TGTGCCAGCTCAAAGCGGGACAACTATGGCTACACCTTC. Protein sequence: CASSKRDNYGYTF.

This chain links TRBV4-1 with TRBJ1-6; TRBD1 might be the D (5 bases). CDR1 is MGHRA, CDR2 YSYEKL, per germline. The CDR3 totals 13 residues. The V end lost 1 base, the J end lost 10 bases, and 8 bases lay between the germline ends. The CDR3 loop is CASSQVGVSPLHF. DNA for the CDR3: TGCGCCAGCAGCCAAGTAGGGGTCTCACCCCTCCACTTT.

This clone has only one observation. The V gene is TRBV5-1, the J gene TRBJ2-1; the match to TRBD2 covers 12 bases. From germline, CDR1 is SGHRS and CDR2 YFSETQ. J gave up 6 bases and V 2 bases, and 3 bases lay outside the gene matches. CDR3 length: 15 amino acids. The CDR3 sequence: CASSLRLAGVNEQFF. CDR3 bases: TGCGCCAGCAGCTTACGACTAGCGGGAGTCAATGAGCAGTTCTTC.

The chain combines TRBV23-1 with TRBJ2-1; 11 bases line up with TRBD2. TRBV23-1 counts as an open reading frame of uncertain function. The V gene end was trimmed by 4 bases and the J gene end by 0 bases; junction bases not matched to a gene: 17. CDR3 size: 21 residues. The CDR3 loop reads CASSPTQKGTSGSPSYNEQFF. In DNA, the CDR3 is TGCGCCAGCAGTCCTACCCAAAAAGGGACTAGCGGAAGCCCCTCCTACAATGAGCAGTTCTTC.

The J gene is TRBJ2-1, the V gene TRBV14, with D possibly matching TRBD2 (5 bases). Trimming cost V 1 base and J 4 bases, with 11 bases left between them. Germline V gene sequence: CDR1 SGHDN, CDR2 FVKESK. CDR3 length equals 15 residues. In DNA, the CDR3 is TGTGCCAGCAGCCAAGGGTGGGAGCCTTACAATGAGCAGTTCTTC. Translated: CASSQGWEPYNEQFF.